This T cell receptor beta chain was recorded in a study of shared clonotypes between healthy human individuals. General study points: Rarefaction showed that sequencing of sorted subsets was incomplete (despite large depth). Larger estimated richness was generally seen in naive subsets than in memory subsets.

Genomic DNA of every subset was divided equally among multiple immunoSEQ plates. The data were produced by immunoSEQ multiplex PCR, yet TCRdb's version contains in-frame clones alone and is incomplete. The repertoire has about 110,000 clones, 55% to 80% of them found once; the top ten carry around 23%. For this clone: What it recognizes is unknown.

The germline gives CDR1 SEHNR, CDR2 FQNEAQ (reference sequence). The CDR3 sequence is 12 residues long. The V gene lost 5 bases and the J gene lost 5 bases, with 7 bases spanning the gap. CD45RO+ cells and CCR7-negative CD45RA+ TemRA cells were combined as CD8 memory. This TCR was sampled from a woman aged 30 to 39 in good health. Sequencing was performed on memory CD8+ T cells sorted from blood. Specified subset: CD45RO+ cells pooled with CCR7-negative TemRA cells. This sequence joins TRBV7-9 and TRBJ2-1; D is perhaps TRBD1 (5 bases). The CDR3 region has the DNA TGTGCCAGCAGCGGACATAACAATGAGCAGTTCTTC. Its protein product is CASSGHNNEQFF.